These 4 T cell receptor beta chains share one sample of origin, sequenced in a study of response to subunit inactivated influenza vaccine. Each CDR3 protein is one row after TCRdb ran MiXCR on the RT-PCR reads. The table shows roughly 700,000 distinct CDR3 sequences, with roughly 14% occurring only once. The material was PBMCs from blood, obtained 14 to 15 days before vaccination. The receptors were sampled from a man aged 45-65 years who received an inactivated influenza vaccine.

This clonotype occurred many times. This chain links TRBV9 with TRBJ2-3; D tentatively fits TRBD1 or TRBD2 (5 bases each). Germline loops: CDR1 SGDLS, CDR2 YYNGEE. V shed 4 bases and J shed 0 bases, with 12 bases lying between them. CDR3 length equals 15 residues. In DNA, the CDR3 is TGTGCCAGCAGCTACGGGGCCCTTAGCACAGATACGCAGTATTTT. This translates into CASSYGALSTDTQYF. The whole variable domain, filled in from reference TRBV9 and TRBJ2-3, reads DSGVTQTPKHLITATGQRVTLRCSPRSGDLSVYWYQQSLDQGLQFLIQYYNGEERAKGNILERFSAQQFPDLHSELNLSSLELGDSALYFCASSYGALSTDTQYFGPGTRLTVL.

Ten or more counts support this clonotype. The chain couples TRBV5-1 to TRBJ1-1; 7 bases line up with TRBD1. CDR3 length: 13 amino acids. V shed 4 bases, J shed 7 bases, and the junction held 7 bases outside the gene matches. Germline V gene lookup returns CDR1 SGHRS and CDR2 YFSETQ. CDR3: CASSMRTGLEAFF. The CDR3 DNA reads as TGCGCCAGCAGCATGAGGACAGGCCTTGAAGCTTTCTTT.

Ten or more counts support this clonotype. The chain joins TRBV6-1 to TRBJ2-7; D might be TRBD1 or TRBD2, each matching 5 bases. Germline assignment: CDR1 MNHNS and CDR2 SASEGT. This CDR3 is 14 amino acids long. V was shortened by 6 bases and J by 3 bases, with 15 bases between the two germline ends. CDR3 in DNA: TGTGCCAGCAGGACCGGGACCGAAGGCTACGAGCAGTACTTC. This sequence encodes CASRTGTEGYEQYF.

The chain has TRBV5-1 and TRBJ2-7; 9 bases are a match to TRBD1. Germline V gene sequence: CDR1 SGHRS, CDR2 YFSETQ. There are 14 residues in the CDR3. The junction had 6 bases not matched to a gene; V was cut back by 3 bases and J by 5 bases. CDR3 protein: CASSWEGQGNEQYF. Here the CDR3 DNA reads TGCGCCAGCAGCTGGGAGGGACAGGGCAACGAGCAGTACTTC.